The rows below give T cell receptor beta chains drawn from one sample of a study of shared clonotypes between healthy human individuals. Some clones are missing from TCRdb's copy, which holds only in-frame ones; the method was immunoSEQ multiplex PCR. The table lists some 2.1 million clones, around 96% of them singletons. The specimen was naive CD8+ T cells sorted from blood. These receptor sequences come from a man aged 18 to 30 in good health. The CDR3 runs from the conserved cysteine through the conserved F or W. A D gene is named only where the DNA matches it firmly.

j_gene | v_gene | d_gene | CDR3nt | CDR3aa
TRBJ2-5 | TRBV6-6 | TRBD2 | TGTGCCAGCAGTTACCGGGTAGCGGGGGCAGAGCAGTACTTC | CASSYRVAGAEQYF
TRBJ2-2 | TRBV27 | - | TGTGCCAGCAGTTTAAGGACCGGGGAGCTGTTTTTT | CASSLRTGELFF
TRBJ2-5 | TRBV6-1 | - | TGTGCCAGCAGTGAATGGTGGGCAGAACAAGAGACCCAGTACTTC | CASSEWWAEQETQYF
TRBJ1-5 | TRBV18 | TRBD1 | TGTGCCAGCTCACCGACCGGGACAGGGCAGCCCCAGCATTTT | CASSPTGTGQPQHF
TRBJ1-5 | TRBV7-9 | - | TGTGCCAGCAGCTCCCCTTGGGGGGCCCAGCATTTT | CASSSPWGAQHF
TRBJ2-7 | TRBV12-5 | TRBD1 | TGTGCTAGTGGTTTGGTACCCGGTCAGGGGGTATTCTACGAGCAGTACTTC | CASGLVPGQGVFYEQYF
TRBJ1-1 | TRBV30 | - | TGTGCCTGGAGTCCATATAAGAACACTGAAGCTTTCTTT | CAWSPYKNTEAFF
TRBJ2-1 | TRBV2 | TRBD2 | TGTGCCAGTGTAGGGACTAGCGGCTCCTACAATGAGCAGTTCTTC | CASVGTSGSYNEQFF
TRBJ2-2 | TRBV13 | - | TGTGCCAGCAGCTTCACAGAGACCGCGAACACCGGGGAGCTGTTTTTT | CASSFTETANTGELFF
TRBJ2-7 | TRBV4-3 | - | TGCGCCAGCAGCCAATTTGGCGGCAGCTACGAGCAGTACTTC | CASSQFGGSYEQYF
TRBJ2-3 | TRBV18 | TRBD1 | TGTGCCAGCTCACCACGGGGGACAGGCCTCCCAGATACGCAGTATTTT | CASSPRGTGLPDTQYF
TRBJ1-2 | TRBV4-2 | - | TGTGCCAGCAGCCAAATAATCTCGATAGAGGGCTACACCTTC | CASSQIISIEGYTF
TRBJ2-5 | TRBV7-9 | - | TGTGCCAGCAGCCCTCCTTACCCCCGGGAGACCCAGTACTTC | CASSPPYPRETQYF
TRBJ2-5 | TRBV13 | - | TGTGCCAGCAGCCCGGGACTGCAAGAGACCCAGTACTTC | CASSPGLQETQYF
TRBJ1-3 | TRBV4-3 | - | TGCGCCAGCAGCCAAGGCACTGGAACTGGAAACACCATATATTTT | CASSQGTGTGNTIYF
TRBJ2-2 | TRBV13 | TRBD2 | TGTGCCAGCAGCGTTACTAGCGGGAGGGCCAACGGGGAGCTGTTTTTT | CASSVTSGRANGELFF
TRBJ2-3 | TRBV11-2 | - | TGTGCCAGCAGCTTAGCTGGGTGGGCTCCGCAGTATTTT | CASSLAGWAPQYF
TRBJ1-3 | TRBV9 | TRBD1 | TGTGCCAGCAGCGTAGAGGGACAGCCTCCCCTCTCTGGAAACACCATATATTTT | CASSVEGQPPLSGNTIYF
TRBJ2-7 | TRBV23-1 | - | TGCGCCAGCAGTCAATCAAGCTTCGGGGGGCTCAACTTTTCCTACGAGCAGTACTTC | CASSQSSFGGLNFSYEQYF
TRBJ1-3 | TRBV5-6 | - | TGTGCCAGCAGCGCCGGGGGCTCTGGAAACACCATATATTTT | CASSAGGSGNTIYF
TRBJ1-2 | TRBV27 | - | TGTGCCAGCAGTTTAATGTCTCCAGTCTTGAGCGATGGCTACACCTTC | CASSLMSPVLSDGYTF